This TCR beta chain derives from a study of cytomegalovirus exposure and HLA in healthy donors. A note on this clone: Its antigen is not identified.

Study results and caveats: Testing in vitro showed three CMV-associated chains specific for CMV antigens. Apart from CMV serostatus, no immune exposure information was available.

PCR primers comprised 60 Vbeta and 13 Jbeta primers. Per the original methods: Approximately 73 million unique TCR beta chains, 8.5 million to 14 million shared, were counted in a later analysis. Sequenced by immunoSEQ multiplex PCR; TCRdb stores in-frame clones only, minus some. V and J calls and clone size follow that table, whereas D and trimming were derived from the DNA. The data contain about 120,000 clones, around four fifths of them singletons. The CDR3 sequence is 16 residues long. J lost 1 base, V lost 0 bases, and 4 bases had no gene match. The germline CDR1 and CDR2 sequences are SGHRS and YFSETQ.

This sequence originates from a man aged 18 to 29 in good health and CMV-seropositive. This chain uses TRBV5-1 with TRBJ1-5; 7 positions match TRBD1. The source material was PBMCs. The CDR3 sequence: CASSLEPTGSNQPQHF. The CDR3 region has the DNA TGCGCCAGCAGCTTGGAACCGACAGGGAGCAATCAGCCCCAGCATTTT.